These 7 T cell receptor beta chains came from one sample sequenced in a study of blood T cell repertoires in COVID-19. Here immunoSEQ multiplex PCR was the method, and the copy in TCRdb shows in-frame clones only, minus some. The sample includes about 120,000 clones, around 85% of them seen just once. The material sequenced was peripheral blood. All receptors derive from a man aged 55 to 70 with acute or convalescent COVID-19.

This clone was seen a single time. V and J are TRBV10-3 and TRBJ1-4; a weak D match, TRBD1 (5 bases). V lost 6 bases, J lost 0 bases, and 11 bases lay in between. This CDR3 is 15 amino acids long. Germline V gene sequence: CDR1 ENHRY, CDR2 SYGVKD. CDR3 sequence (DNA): TGTGCCATCAGCCAGACAGCCGCAACTAATGAAAAACTGTTTTTT. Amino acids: CAISQTAATNEKLFF.

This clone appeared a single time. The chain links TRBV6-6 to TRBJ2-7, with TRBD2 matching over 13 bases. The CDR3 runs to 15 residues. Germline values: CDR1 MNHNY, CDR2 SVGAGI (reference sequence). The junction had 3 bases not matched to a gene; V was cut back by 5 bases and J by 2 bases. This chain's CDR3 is CASSLGLAGAYEQYF. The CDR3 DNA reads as TGTGCCAGCAGTCTCGGACTAGCGGGAGCCTACGAGCAGTACTTC.

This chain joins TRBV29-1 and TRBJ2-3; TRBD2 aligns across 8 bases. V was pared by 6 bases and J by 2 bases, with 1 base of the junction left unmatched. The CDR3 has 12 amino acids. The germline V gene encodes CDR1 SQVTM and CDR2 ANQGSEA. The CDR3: CSVAGDTDTQYF. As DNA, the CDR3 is TGCAGCGTAGCGGGGGACACAGATACGCAGTATTTT.

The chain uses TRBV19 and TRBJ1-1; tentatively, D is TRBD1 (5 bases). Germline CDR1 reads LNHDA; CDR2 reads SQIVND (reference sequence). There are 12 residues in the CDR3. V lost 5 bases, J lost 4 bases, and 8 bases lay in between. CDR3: CASSRGGTEAFF. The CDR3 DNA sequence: TGTGCCAGTAGTCGGGGGGGCACTGAAGCTTTCTTT. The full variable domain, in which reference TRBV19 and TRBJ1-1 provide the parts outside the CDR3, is DGGITQSPKYLFRKEGQNVTLSCEQNLNHDAMYWYRQDPGQGLRLIYYSQIVNDFQKGDIAEGYSVSREKKESFPLTVTSAQKNPTAFYLCASSRGGTEAFFGQGTRLTVV.

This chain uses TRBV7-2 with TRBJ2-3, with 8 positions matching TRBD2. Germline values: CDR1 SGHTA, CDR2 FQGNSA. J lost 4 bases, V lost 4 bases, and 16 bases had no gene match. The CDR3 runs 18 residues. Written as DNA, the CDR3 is TGTGCCAGCAGCTCAGCGGGGCGGAGCGGGAGTAGTGCAGATACGCAGTATTTT. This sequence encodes CASSSAGRSGSSADTQYF.

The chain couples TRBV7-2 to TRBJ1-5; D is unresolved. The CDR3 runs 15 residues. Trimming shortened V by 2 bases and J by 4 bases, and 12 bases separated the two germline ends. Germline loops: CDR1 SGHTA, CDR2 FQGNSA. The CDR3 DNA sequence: TGTGCCAGCAGCTTAAGTGGCACGGAGAATCAGCCCCAGCATTTT. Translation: CASSLSGTENQPQHF.

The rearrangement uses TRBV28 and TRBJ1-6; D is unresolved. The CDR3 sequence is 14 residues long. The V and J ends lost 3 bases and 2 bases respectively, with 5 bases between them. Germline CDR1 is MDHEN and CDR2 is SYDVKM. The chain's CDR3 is CASSFGTYNSPLHF. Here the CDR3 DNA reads TGTGCCAGCAGTTTCGGGACCTATAATTCACCCCTCCACTTT.